These 5 T cell receptor beta chains came from one sample sequenced in a study of control samples from healthy donors and cancer patients. Sequencing was performed with immunoSEQ multiplex PCR; in TCRdb, only in-frame clones are kept and a portion is missing. This sample carries about 160,000 clones, roughly 94% of them seen once, and the ten largest clones take around 8.5%. The sample taken for sequencing was blood. These TCRs come from a woman aged 40 to 49 in good health.

The V gene is TRBV11-2, the J gene TRBJ2-2, with D unclear. V lost 1 base and J lost 5, with 11 bases in between. The CDR3 loop spans 15 amino acids. Per germline, CDR1 SGHAT and CDR2 FQNNGV. The CDR3 nucleotides read TGTGCCAGCAGCTTAGGTGGTGGGAATACCGGGGAGCTGTTTTTT. Amino acid sequence: CASSLGGGNTGELFF.

The CDR3 reads CASYNIPRVANTEAFF. In DNA form, the CDR3 reads TGTGCCAGCTATAATATTCCCAGGGTTGCGAACACTGAAGCTTTCTTT. This sequence joins TRBV27 and TRBJ1-1, with a tentative D call TRBD1 (5 bases). Trimming removed 8 bases at V and 1 base at J, with 20 bases between. CDR3 length: 16 residues. Germline CDR1 is MNHEY and CDR2 is SMNVEV (reference sequence).

V usage is TRBV2 and J usage is TRBJ2-2, with 7 positions matching TRBD1. Germline V gene sequence: CDR1 SNHLY, CDR2 FYNNEI. The CDR3 consists of 15 residues. J lost 2 bases, V lost 3 bases, and 3 bases had no gene match. The CDR3 DNA follows: TGTGCCAGCAGTGATAACAGGGGCAACACCGGGGAGCTGTTTTTT. This translates into CASSDNRGNTGELFF.

V usage is TRBV6-5 and J usage is TRBJ2-1; the match to TRBD1 covers 9 bases. Trimming took 5 bases from V and 8 from J; bases not matched to a gene: 10. The germline V gene has CDR1 MNHEY and CDR2 SVGAGI. This CDR3 spans 15 amino acids. The CDR3 DNA reads TGTGCCAGCAGTCGTAACAGGGGGCGAGGCGATGAGCAGTTCTTC. Translating it yields CASSRNRGRGDEQFF.

This sequence joins TRBV11-3 and TRBJ2-7; 8 bases agree with TRBD1. The CDR3 extends over 15 amino acids. V trimming: 4 bases; J trimming: 3 bases; junction bases outside the gene matches: 8. The germline CDR1 and CDR2 sequences are SGHNT and YENEEA. The CDR3 is CASSYGQGISYEQYF. Written as DNA, the CDR3 is TGTGCCAGCAGCTACGGACAGGGTATAAGCTACGAGCAGTACTTC.